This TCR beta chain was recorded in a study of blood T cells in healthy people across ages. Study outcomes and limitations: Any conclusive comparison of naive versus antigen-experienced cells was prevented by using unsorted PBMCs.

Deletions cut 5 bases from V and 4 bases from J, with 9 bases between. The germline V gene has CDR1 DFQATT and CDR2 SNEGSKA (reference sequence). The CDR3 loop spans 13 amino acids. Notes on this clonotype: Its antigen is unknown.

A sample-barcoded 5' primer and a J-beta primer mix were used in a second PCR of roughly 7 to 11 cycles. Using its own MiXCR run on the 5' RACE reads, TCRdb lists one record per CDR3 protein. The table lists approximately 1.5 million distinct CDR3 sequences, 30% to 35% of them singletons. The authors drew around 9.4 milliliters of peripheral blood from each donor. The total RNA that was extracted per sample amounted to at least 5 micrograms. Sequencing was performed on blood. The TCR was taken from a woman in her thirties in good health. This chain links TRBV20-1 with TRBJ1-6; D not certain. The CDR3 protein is CSARGSYNSPLHF. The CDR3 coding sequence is TGCAGTGCTCGGGGAAGTTATAATTCACCCCTCCACTTT.